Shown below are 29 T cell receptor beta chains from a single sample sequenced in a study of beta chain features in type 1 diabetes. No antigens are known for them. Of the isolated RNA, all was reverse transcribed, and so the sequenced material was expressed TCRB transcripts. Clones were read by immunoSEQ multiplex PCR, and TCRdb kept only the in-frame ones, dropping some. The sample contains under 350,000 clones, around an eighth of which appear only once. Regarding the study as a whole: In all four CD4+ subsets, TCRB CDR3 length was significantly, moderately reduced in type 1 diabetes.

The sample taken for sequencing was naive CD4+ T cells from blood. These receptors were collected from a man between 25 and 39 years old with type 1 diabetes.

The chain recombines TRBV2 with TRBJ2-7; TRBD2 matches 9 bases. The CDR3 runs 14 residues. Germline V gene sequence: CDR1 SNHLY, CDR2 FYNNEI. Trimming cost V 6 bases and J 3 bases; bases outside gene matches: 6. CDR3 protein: CASRTASGNYEQYF. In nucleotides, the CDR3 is TGTGCCAGCAGAACCGCTAGCGGGAACTACGAGCAGTACTTC.

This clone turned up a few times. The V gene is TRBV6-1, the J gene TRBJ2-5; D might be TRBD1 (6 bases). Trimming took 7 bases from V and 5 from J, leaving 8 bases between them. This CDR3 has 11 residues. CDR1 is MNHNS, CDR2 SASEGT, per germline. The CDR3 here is CASKTGETQYF. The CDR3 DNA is TGTGCCAGCAAAACAGGGGAGACCCAGTACTTC.

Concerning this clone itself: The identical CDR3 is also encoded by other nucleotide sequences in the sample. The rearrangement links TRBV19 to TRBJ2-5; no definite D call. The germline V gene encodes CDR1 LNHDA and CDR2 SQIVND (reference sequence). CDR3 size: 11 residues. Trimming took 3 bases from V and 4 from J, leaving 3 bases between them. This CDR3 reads CASSIRETQYF. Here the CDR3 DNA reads TGTGCCAGTAGTATTCGAGAGACCCAGTACTTC.

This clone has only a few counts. The CDR3 sequence: CATSTGLVFRNEQYF. The CDR3, as DNA: TGTGCCACCAGCACCGGACTAGTTTTTCGTAACGAGCAGTACTTC. This chain joins TRBV15 and TRBJ2-7; 7 positions match TRBD2. Germline loops: CDR1 LNHNV, CDR2 YYDKDF (reference sequence). This CDR3 spans 15 amino acids. V lost 4 bases and J lost 5; bases outside the gene matches: 11.

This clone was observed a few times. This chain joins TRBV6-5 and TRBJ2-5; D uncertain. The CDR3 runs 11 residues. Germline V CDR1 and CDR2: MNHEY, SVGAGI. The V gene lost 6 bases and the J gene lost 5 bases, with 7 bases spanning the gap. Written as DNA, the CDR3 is TGTGCCAGCAGGCAACATGAGACCCAGTACTTC. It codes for CASRQHETQYF.

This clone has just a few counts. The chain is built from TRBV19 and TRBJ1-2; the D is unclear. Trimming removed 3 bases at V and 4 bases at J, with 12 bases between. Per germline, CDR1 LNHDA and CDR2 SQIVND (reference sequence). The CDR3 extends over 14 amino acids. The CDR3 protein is CASSIDTVSYGYTF. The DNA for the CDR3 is TGTGCCAGTAGTATCGATACAGTAAGCTATGGCTACACCTTC.

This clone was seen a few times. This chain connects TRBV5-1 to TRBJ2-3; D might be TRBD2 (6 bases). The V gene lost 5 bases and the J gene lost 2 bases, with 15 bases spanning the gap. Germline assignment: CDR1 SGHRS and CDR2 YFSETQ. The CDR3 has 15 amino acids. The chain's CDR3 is CASRFGTLYTDTQYF. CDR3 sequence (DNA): TGCGCCAGCAGGTTCGGGACTCTCTACACAGATACGCAGTATTTT.

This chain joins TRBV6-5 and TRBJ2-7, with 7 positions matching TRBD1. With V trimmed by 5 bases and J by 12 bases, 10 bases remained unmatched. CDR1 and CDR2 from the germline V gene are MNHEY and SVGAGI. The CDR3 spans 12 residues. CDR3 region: CASSTPGQASYF. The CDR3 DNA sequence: TGTGCCAGCAGTACACCAGGACAGGCATCGTACTTC.

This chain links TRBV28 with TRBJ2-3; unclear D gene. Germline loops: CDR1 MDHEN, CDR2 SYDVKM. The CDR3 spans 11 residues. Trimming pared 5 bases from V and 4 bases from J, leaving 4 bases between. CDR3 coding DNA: TGTGCCAGCAGTGGAGCAGATACGCAGTATTTT. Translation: CASSGADTQYF.

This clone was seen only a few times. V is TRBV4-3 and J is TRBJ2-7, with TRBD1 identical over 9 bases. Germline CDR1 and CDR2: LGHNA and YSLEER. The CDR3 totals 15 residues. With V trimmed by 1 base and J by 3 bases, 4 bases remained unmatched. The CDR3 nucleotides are TGCGCCAGCAGCCAAGTGGGGACAGGGAACTACGAGCAGTACTTC. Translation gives CASSQVGTGNYEQYF.

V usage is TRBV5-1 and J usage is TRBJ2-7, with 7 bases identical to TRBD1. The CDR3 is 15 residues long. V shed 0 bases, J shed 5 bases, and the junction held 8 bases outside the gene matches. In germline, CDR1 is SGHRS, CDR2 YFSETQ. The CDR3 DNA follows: TGCGCCAGCAGCTTGGACAGGGGTCCCGAGGACGAGCAGTACTTC. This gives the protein CASSLDRGPEDEQYF.

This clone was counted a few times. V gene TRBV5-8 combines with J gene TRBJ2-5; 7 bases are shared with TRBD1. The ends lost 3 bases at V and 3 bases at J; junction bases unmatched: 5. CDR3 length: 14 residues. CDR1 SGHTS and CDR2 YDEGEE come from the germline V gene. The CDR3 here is CASSSLGTEETQYF. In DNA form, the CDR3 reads TGTGCCAGCAGCTCGCTCGGGACAGAAGAGACCCAGTACTTC.

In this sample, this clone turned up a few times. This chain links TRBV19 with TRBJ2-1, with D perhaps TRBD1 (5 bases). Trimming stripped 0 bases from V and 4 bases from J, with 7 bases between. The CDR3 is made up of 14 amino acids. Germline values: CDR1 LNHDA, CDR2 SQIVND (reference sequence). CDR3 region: CASSIDQGYNEQFF. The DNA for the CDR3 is TGTGCCAGTAGTATAGATCAGGGATACAATGAGCAGTTCTTC.

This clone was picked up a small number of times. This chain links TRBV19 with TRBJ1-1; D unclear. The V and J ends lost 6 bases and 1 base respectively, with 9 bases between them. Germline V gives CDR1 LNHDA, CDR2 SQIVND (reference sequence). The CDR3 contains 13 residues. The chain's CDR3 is CASSKRENTEAFF. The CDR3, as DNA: TGTGCCAGTAGCAAACGGGAGAACACTGAAGCTTTCTTT.

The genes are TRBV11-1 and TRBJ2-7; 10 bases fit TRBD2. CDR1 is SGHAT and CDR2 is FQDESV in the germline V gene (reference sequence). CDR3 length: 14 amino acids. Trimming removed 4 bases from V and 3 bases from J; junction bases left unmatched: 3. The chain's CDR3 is CASSSRTSGYEQYF. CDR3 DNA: TGTGCCAGCAGCTCCCGGACTAGCGGCTACGAGCAGTACTTC. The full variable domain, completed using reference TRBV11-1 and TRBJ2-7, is EAEVAQSPRYKITEKSQAVAFWCDPISGHATLYWYRQILGQGPELLVQFQDESVVDDSQLPKDRFSAERLKGVDSTLKIQPAELGDSAMYLCASSSRTSGYEQYFGPGTRLTVT.

The CDR3 DNA is TGTGCCAGCAGTTACGATACGGGGGGCGGTCAGCCCCAGCATTTT. Amino acids: CASSYDTGGGQPQHF. The genes are TRBV6-5 and TRBJ1-5, with a tentative D call TRBD1 (6 bases). Germline CDR1 is MNHEY and CDR2 is SVGAGI. Trimming shortened V by 2 bases and J by 6 bases, and 14 bases separated the two germline ends. This CDR3 spans 15 amino acids.

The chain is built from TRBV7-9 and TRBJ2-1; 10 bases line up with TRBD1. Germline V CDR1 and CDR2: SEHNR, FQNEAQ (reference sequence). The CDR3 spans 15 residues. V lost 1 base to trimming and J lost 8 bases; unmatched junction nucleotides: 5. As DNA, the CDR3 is TGTGCCAGCAGCTTAGTTGGGACAGGGGTCTATGAGCAGTTCTTC. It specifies CASSLVGTGVYEQFF.

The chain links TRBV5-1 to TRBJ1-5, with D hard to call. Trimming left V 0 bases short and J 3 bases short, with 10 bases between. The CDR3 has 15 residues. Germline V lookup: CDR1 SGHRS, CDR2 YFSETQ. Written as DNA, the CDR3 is TGCGCCAGCAGCTTGGCCGCAGGACTCAATCAGCCCCAGCATTTT. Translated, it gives CASSLAAGLNQPQHF.

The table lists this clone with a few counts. CDR3 DNA sequence: TGTGCCAGCAGCTTTAGGGGGGGCAGGGACGAGCAGTACTTC. Amino acid sequence: CASSFRGGRDEQYF. The V call is TRBV9, the J call TRBJ2-7, with D perhaps TRBD2 (7 bases). V lost 4 bases to trimming and J lost 5 bases, with 16 bases between them. This CDR3 contains 14 residues. Germline-derived CDR1 and CDR2 are SGDLS and YYNGEE.

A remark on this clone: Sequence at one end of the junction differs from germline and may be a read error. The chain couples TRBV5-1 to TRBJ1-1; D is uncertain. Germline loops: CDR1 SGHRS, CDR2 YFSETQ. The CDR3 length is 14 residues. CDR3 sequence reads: CASRESVENSEAFF. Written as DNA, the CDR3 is TGCGCCAGCAGAGAATCGGTGGAGAACTCTGAAGCTTTCTTT.

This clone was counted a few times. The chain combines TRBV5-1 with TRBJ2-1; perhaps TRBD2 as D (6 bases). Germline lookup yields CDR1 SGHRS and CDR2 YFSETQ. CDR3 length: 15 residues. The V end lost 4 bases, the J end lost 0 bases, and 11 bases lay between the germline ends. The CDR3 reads CASSISGVSYNEQFF. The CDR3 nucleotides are TGCGCCAGCAGCATTAGCGGCGTCTCCTACAATGAGCAGTTCTTC.

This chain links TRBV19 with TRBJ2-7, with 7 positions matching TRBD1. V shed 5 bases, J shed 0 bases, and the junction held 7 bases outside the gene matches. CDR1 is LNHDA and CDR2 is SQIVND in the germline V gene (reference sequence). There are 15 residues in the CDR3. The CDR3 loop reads CASSDRDRSSYEQYF. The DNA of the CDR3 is TGTGCCAGTAGTGACCGGGACAGAAGCTCCTACGAGCAGTACTTC.

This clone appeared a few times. The CDR3 protein is CASSSWTGTTDTQYF. DNA of the CDR3: TGTGCCAGCAGCTCCTGGACAGGGACCACAGATACGCAGTATTTT. The chain uses TRBV7-2 and TRBJ2-3; 8 bases align to TRBD1. Germline CDR1 SGHTA, CDR2 FQGNSA. This CDR3 has 15 amino acids. After removal of 4 bases from V and 2 bases from J, the junction contained 5 bases not matched to a gene.

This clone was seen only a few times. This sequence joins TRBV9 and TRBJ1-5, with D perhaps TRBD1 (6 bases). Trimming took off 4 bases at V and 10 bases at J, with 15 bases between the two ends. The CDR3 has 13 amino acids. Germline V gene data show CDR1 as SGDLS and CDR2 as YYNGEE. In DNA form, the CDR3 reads TGTGCCAGCAGCTCAGGTCAGGGGAGCCCCCAGCATTTT. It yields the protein CASSSGQGSPQHF.

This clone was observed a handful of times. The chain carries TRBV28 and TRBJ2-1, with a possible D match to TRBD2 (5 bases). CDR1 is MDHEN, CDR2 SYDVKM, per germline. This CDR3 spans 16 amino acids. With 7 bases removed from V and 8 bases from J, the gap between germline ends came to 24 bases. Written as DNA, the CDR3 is TGTGCCAGCACCCTGAACCCCGTCCCGGCGAGGGATGAGCAGTTCTTC. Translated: CASTLNPVPARDEQFF.

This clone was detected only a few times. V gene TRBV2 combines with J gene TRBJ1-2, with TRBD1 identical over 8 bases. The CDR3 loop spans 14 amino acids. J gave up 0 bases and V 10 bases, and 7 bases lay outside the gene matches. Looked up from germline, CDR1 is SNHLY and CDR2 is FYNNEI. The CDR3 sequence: CATKATGANYGYTF. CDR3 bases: TGTGCCACCAAAGCGACAGGGGCTAACTATGGCTACACCTTC. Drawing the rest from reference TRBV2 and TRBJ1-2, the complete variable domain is EPEVTQTPSHQVTQMGQEVILRCVPISNHLYFYWYRQILGQKVEFLVSFYNNEISEKSEIFDDQFSVERPDGSNFTLKIRSTKLEDSAMYFCATKATGANYGYTFGSGTRLTVV.

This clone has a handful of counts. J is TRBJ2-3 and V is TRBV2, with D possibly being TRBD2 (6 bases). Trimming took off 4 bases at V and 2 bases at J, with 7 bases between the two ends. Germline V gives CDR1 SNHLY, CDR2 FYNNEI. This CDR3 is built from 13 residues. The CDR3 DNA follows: TGTGCCAGCAGTGGGGACTCCACAGATACGCAGTATTTT. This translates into CASSGDSTDTQYF.

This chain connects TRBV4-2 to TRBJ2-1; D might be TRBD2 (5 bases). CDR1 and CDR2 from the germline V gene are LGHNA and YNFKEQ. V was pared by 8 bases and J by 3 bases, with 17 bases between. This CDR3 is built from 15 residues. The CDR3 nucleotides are TGTGCCAGCTCCGTGCGGGCTCGCCACTACAATGAGCAGTTCTTC. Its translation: CASSVRARHYNEQFF.

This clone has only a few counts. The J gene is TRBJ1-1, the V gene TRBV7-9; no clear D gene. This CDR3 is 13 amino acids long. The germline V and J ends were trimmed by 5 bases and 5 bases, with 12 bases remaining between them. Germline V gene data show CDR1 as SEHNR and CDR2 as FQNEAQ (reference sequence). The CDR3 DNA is TGTGCCAGCAGCCTCGAAGAACTGACTGAAGCTTTCTTT. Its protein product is CASSLEELTEAFF.